This T cell receptor beta chain was obtained from a study of T-cell reconstitution after alpha-beta-depleted transplantation in children (dated by TCRdb to 2016 to 2018). The study in broad terms: Using TCR repertoire profiling, the study quantitatively followed how T-cell immune reconstitution unfolded in children after TCRalphabeta/CD19-depleted allogeneic hematopoietic cell transplantation. General study outcomes and caveats: The frequencies of hyperexpanded clones fell over the following months, and after one year, T-cell counts and TCRbeta diversity were mostly attributed to newly produced T cells. In some patients, the high TCRbeta diversity seen at day 60 was put down to recipient T cells and intrathymic progenitors that had survived conditioning. The apparently early recovery of alphabetaT-cell counts about two months after transplant reportedly depended on only several hundred rapidly expanded clones that came from non-depleted graft cells.

What the treatment or condition label conveys for this sample: allogeneic hematopoietic cell transplantation with graft depleted of TCRalphabeta T cells and CD19 B cells. Transplant recipients were children who received TCRalphabeta/CD19-depleted allogeneic hematopoietic cell grafts. The library was obtained by PCR. The instrument given in TCRdb is Illumina HiSeq 2500. TCR libraries were prepared with molecular barcoding, using unique molecular identifiers to normalize TCRbeta repertoire quantification. The public reads were reanalyzed by TCRdb: fastp trimming at Q25, MiXCR alignment, in-frame beta chains only. Here each entry gathers all rows of one CDR3 protein and keeps the most common genes and DNA. The sample has more than 200,000 distinct CDR3 sequences on record, more than 20% of them singletons. The leading ten clones occupy 4% to 5.5% of the sample. As concerns this clonotype: Its antigen target is currently unknown. Per-nucleotide qualities are absent, and no much larger clonotype sits a single base away.

The CDR3 runs 14 amino acids, cysteine and phenylalanine included. The sequence is cut down to CDR3 DNA, 42 bases in frame from base 1. V drops 7 bases and J drops 2 bases, leaving 15 bases in between. Taken from the germline V gene, the CDR1 and CDR2 loops are MNHEY and SVGAGI. This receptor was identified in a female patient between 2 and 15 years old who had a stem cell transplant for congenital amegakaryocytic thrombocytopenia, so the T cells may come from the graft donor. Sequencing was performed on PBMCs, mostly from graft donor cells, taken 360 days after TCRalphabeta/CD19-depleted stem cell transplant. The chain links TRBV6-5 with TRBJ2-7; a tentative D call is TRBD2 (7 bases match). The nucleotide sequence is given as TGTGCCAGCATTACAGGGACTACCACCTACGAGCAGTACTTC. This codes for CASITGTTTYEQYF.